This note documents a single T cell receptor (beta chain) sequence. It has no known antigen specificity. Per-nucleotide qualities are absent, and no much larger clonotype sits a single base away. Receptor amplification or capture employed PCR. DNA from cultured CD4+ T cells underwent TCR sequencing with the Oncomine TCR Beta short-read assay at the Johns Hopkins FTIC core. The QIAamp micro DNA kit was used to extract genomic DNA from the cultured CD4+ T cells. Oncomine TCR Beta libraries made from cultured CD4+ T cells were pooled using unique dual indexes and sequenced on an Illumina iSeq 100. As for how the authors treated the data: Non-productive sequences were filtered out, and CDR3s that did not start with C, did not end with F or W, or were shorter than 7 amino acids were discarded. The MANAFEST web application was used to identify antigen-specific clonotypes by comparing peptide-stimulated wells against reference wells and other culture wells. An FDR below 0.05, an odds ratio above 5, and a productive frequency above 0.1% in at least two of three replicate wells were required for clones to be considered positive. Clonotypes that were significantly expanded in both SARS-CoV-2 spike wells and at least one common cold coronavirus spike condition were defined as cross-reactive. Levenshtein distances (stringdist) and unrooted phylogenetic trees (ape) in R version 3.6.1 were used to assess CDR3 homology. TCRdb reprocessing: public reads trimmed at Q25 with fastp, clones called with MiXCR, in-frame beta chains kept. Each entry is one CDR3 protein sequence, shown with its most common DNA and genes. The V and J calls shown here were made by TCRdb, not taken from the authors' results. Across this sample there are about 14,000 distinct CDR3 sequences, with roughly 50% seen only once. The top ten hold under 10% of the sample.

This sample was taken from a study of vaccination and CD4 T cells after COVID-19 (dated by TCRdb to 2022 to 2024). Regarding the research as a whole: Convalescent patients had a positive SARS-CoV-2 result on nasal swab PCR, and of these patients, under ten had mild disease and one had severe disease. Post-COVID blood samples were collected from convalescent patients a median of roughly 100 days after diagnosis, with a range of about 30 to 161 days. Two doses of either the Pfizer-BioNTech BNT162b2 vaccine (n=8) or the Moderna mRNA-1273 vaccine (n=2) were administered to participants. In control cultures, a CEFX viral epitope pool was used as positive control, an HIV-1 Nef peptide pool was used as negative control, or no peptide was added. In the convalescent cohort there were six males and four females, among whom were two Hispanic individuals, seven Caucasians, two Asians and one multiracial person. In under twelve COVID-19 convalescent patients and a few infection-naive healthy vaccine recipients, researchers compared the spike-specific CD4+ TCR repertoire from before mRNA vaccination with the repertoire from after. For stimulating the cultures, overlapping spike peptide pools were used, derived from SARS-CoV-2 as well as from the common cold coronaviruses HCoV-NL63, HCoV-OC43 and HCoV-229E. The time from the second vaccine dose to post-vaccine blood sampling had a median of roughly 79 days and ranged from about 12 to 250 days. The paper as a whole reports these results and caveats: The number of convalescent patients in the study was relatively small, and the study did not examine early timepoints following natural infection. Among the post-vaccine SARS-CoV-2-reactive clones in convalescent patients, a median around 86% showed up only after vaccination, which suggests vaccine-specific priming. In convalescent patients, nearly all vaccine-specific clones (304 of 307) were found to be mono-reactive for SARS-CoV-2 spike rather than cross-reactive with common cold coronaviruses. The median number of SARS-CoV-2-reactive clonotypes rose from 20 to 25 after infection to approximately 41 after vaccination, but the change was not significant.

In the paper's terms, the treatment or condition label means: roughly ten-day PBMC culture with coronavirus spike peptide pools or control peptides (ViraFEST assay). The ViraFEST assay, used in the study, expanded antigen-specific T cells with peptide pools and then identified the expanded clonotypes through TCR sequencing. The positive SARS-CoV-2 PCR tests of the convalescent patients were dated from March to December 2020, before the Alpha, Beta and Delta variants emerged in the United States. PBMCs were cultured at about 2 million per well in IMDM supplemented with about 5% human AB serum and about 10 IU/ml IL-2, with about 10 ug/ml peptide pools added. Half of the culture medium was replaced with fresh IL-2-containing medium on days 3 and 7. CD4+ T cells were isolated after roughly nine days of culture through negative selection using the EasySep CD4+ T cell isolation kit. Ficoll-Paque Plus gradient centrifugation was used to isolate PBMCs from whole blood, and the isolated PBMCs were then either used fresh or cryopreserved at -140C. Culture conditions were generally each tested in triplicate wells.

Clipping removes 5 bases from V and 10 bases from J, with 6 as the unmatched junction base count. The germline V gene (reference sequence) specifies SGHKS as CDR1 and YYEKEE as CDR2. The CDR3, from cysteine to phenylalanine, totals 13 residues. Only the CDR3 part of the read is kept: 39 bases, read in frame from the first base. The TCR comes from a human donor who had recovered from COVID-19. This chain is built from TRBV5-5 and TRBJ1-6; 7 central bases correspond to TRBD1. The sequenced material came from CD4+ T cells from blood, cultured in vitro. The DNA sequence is TGTGCCAGCAGTTTAACAGGGGTATCACCCCTCCACTTT. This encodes CASSLTGVSPLHF.